The rows below give T cell receptor beta chains drawn from one sample of a study of cytomegalovirus exposure and HLA in healthy donors. Repertoires were generated with immunoSEQ multiplex PCR, while TCRdb's copy carries only in-frame clones and drops some. The sample consists of 90,000 or so clones, 80% of them appearing once. The source material was PBMCs. The receptors here all came from a woman in her 50s in good health and CMV-seropositive. Each CDR3 is given with its conserved first and last residue. Fields, in order: D gene, J gene, clone size, V gene, CDR3 DNA, CDR3 protein. D genes are given only for firm matches. The size of a clone is reported for some rows only, either as once, few or many, or as a class for expanded clones.

. TRBJ2-5 . TRBV2 TGTGCCAGCAGTGAAAGGGAGGGGGACCTGATGGACTTC CASSEREGDLMDF
. TRBJ2-7 . TRBV18 TGTGCCAGCTCACCACTCCTAGCACGCTCCTACGAGCAGTACTTC CASSPLLARSYEQYF
TRBD1 TRBJ1-2 . TRBV6-5 TGTGCCAGCAGTTCCTCCCGGACAGGTCGAAGAGGCTACACCTTC CASSSSRTGRRGYTF
TRBD1 TRBJ2-3 . TRBV10-3 TGTGCCATCAGTGAGATCAGGGGGTTGGCAGATACGCAGTATTTT CAISEIRGLADTQYF
. TRBJ2-1 . TRBV9 TGTGCCAGCAGCGTAGGAACGGCGTCAGGGATCACCTACAATGAGCAGTTCTTC CASSVGTASGITYNEQFF
TRBD1 TRBJ2-7 . TRBV6-1 TGTGCCGCCGGAGACAGGGCAGACGCCGAGCAGTACTTC CAAGDRADAEQYF
. TRBJ1-1 few TRBV2 TGTGCCAGCAGTACAGGGATCACTGAAGCTTTCTTT CASSTGITEAFF
. TRBJ2-1 . TRBV29-1 TGCAGCGCTAAGGGGGGGCTGGGGGGGAACGAGCAGTTCTTC CSAKGGLGGNEQFF
TRBD1 TRBJ1-2 . TRBV27 TGTGCCAGCAGTATCCGGGACAGGGGGTATGGCTACACCTTC CASSIRDRGYGYTF
. TRBJ2-7 . TRBV5-4 TGTGCCAGCAGCTTGGTTATCGGCGGGGTAGGCGAGCAGTACTTC CASSLVIGGVGEQYF
TRBD1 TRBJ1-1 few TRBV7-9 TGTGCCGGGCGGACAGGGACCCGTGAAGCTTTCTTT CAGRTGTREAFF
TRBD2 TRBJ2-2 . TRBV6-6 TGTGCCAGCAGCTTAGCGGGGGGTGGCGGGGAGCTGTTTTTT CASSLAGGGGELFF
. TRBJ1-5 . TRBV5-1 TGCGCCAGCAGCTTGGACAGTCGAAGCAATCAGCCCCAGCATTTT CASSLDSRSNQPQHF
. TRBJ1-1 . TRBV6-6 TGTGCCAGCAGTCAGGACGGGCCACAGGTGTCGCCTGAAGCTTTCTTT CASSQDGPQVSPEAFF
. TRBJ2-3 . TRBV2 TGTGCCAGCAGCTACACAGATACGCAGTATTTT CASSYTDTQYF
TRBD1 TRBJ2-2 . TRBV19 TGTGCCAGTAGTGCCGCCGGGACAGGGGCCGGGGAGCTGTTTTTT CASSAAGTGAGELFF
. TRBJ2-2 . TRBV7-3 TGTGCCAGCAGCTTTGGAGGGGGCAGCACCGGGGAGCTGTTTTTT CASSFGGGSTGELFF
. TRBJ1-1 . TRBV19 TGTGCCAGTAGTACAAATACACCACAGAGACTGAACACTGAAGCTTTCTTT CASSTNTPQRLNTEAFF
. TRBJ2-3 . TRBV7-3 TGTGCCAGCAGCTTTCGGGCAGATACGCAGTATTTT CASSFRADTQYF
. TRBJ1-1 . TRBV7-8 TGTGCCAGCAGCTTAGTGGGCCAGGGAACTGAAGCTTTCTTT CASSLVGQGTEAFF
. TRBJ1-1 . TRBV5-8 TGTGCCAGCAGCTCCGGGCGGGGTAGTGCCGACACTGAAGCTTTCTTT CASSSGRGSADTEAFF
TRBD1 TRBJ1-2 . TRBV30 TGTGCCTGGGGGCGGACAGGGGGCACCTATGGCTACACCTTC CAWGRTGGTYGYTF
TRBD1 TRBJ1-1 . TRBV19 TGTGCCAGTAGTATCTTGGGACAGGGGGAAAGAGGAGCTTTCTTT CASSILGQGERGAFF
. TRBJ1-4 few TRBV27 TGTGCCAGCAGTTCTACTAATGAAAAACTGTTTTTT CASSSTNEKLFF
. TRBJ1-3 . TRBV11-1 TGTGCCAGCAGCTTACAGGAAGGAAACACCATATATTTT CASSLQEGNTIYF